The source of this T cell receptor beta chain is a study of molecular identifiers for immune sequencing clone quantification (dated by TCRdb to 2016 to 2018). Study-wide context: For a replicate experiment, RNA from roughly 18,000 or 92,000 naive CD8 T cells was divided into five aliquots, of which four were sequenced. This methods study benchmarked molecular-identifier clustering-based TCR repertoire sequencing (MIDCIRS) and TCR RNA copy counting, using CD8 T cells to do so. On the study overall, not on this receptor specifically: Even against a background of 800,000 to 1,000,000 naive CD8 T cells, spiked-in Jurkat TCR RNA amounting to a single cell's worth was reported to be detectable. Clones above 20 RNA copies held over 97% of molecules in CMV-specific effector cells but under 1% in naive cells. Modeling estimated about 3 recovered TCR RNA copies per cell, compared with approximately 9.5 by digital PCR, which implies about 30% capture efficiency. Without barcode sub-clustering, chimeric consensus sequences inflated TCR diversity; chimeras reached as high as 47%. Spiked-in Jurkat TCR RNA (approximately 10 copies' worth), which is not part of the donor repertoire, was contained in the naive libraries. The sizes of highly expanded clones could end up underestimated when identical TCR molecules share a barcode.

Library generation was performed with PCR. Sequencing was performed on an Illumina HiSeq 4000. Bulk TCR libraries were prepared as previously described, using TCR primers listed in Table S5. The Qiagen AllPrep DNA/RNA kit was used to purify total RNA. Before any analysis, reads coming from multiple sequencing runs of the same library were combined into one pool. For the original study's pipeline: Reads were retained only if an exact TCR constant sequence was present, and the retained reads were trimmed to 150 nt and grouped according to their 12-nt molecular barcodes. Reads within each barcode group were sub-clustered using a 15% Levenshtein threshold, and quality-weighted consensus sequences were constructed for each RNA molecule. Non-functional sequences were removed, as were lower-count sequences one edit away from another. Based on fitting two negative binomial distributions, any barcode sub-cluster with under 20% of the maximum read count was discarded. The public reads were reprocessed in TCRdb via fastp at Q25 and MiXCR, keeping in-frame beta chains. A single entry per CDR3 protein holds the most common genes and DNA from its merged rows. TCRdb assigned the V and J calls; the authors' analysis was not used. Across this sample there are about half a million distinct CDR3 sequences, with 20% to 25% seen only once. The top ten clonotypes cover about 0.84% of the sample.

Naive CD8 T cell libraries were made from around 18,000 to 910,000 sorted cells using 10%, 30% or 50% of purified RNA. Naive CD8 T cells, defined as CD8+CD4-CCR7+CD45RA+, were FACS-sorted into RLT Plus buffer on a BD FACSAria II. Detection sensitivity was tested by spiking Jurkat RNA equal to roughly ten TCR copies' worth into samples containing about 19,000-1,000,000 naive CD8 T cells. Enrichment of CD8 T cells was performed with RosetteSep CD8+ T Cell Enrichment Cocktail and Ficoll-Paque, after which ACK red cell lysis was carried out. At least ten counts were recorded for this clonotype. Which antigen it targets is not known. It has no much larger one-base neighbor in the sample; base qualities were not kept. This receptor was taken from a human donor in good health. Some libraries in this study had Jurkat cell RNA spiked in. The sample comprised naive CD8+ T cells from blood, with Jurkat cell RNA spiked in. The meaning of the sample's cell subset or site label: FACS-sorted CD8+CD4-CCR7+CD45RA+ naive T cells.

The nucleotide sequence reads TGCAGTGCTAGAGATTCGTACGATACGCAGTATTTT. Its product reads: CSARDSYDTQYF. The chain is assembled from TRBV20-1 and TRBJ2-3, with no confident D gene call. As encoded in the germline V gene (reference sequence), CDR1 is DFQATT while CDR2 is SNEGSKA. Taken from cysteine to phenylalanine, the CDR3 has 12 residues. Only the CDR3 portion is preserved as DNA: 36 bases, with reading frame beginning at the first base. V lost 0 bases and J lost 6 bases; the stretch between them is 7 bases long.